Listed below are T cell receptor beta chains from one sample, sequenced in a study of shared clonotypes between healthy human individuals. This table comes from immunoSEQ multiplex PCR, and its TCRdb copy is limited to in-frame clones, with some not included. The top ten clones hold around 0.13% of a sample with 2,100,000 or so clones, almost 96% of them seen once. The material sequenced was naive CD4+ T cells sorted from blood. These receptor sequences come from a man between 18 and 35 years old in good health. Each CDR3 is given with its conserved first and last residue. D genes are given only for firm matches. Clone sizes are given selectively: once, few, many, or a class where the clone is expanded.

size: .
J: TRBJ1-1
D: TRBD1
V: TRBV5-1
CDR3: CASSLGDRAGNTEAFF
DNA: TGCGCCAGCAGCTTGGGGGACAGGGCGGGGAACACTGAAGCTTTCTTT

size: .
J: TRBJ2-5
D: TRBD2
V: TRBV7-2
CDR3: CASSKGLAGQETQYF
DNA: TGTGCCAGCAGCAAGGGACTAGCGGGGCAAGAGACCCAGTACTTC

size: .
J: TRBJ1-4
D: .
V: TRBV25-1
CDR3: CASSESWGAGNEKLFF
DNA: TGTGCCAGCAGTGAATCTTGGGGGGCTGGTAATGAAAAACTGTTTTTT

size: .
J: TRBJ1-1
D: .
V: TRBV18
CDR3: CASSPGVNTEAFF
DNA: TGTGCCAGCTCACCGGGAGTGAACACTGAAGCTTTCTTT

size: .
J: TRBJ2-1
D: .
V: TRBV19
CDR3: CASGDTHEQFF
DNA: TGTGCCAGTGGGGATACACATGAGCAGTTCTTC

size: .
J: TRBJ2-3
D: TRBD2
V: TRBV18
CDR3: CASSLYTSGNSDTQYF
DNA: TGTGCCAGCTCCCTCTACACTAGCGGGAACTCAGATACGCAGTATTTT

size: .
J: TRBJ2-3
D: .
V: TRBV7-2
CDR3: CASSGGFTDTQYF
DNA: TGTGCCAGCAGTGGAGGATTCACAGATACGCAGTATTTT

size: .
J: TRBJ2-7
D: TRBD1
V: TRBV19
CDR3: CASGDRVGEQYF
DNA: TGTGCCAGTGGGGACAGGGTCGGCGAGCAGTACTTC

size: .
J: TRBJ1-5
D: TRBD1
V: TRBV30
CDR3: CAWSLTGPRPQHF
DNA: TGTGCCTGGAGTCTGACAGGGCCTAGGCCCCAGCATTTT

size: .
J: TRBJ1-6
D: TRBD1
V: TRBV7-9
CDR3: CASSYGDSNSPLHF
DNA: TGTGCCAGCAGCTACGGGGACAGCAATTCACCCCTCCACTTT

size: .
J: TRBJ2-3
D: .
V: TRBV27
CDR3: CASSPRAGQKSTDTQYF
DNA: TGTGCCAGCAGCCCCCGGGCAGGGCAAAAGAGCACAGATACGCAGTATTTT

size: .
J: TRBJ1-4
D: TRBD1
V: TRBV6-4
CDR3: CASRSPGQGNEKLFF
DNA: TGTGCCAGCAGATCACCGGGACAGGGAAATGAAAAACTGTTTTTT

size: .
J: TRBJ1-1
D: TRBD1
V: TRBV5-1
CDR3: CASSATGVVGTEAFF
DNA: TGCGCCAGCAGCGCTACAGGGGTAGTAGGGACTGAAGCTTTCTTT

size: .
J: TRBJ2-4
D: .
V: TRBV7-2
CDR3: CASSLGQGRIYF
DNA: TGTGCCAGCAGCTTAGGTCAAGGACGGATCTACTTC

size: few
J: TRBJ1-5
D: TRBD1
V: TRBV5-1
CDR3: CASSDGQGSQPQHF
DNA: TGCGCCAGCAGCGACGGACAGGGTAGCCAGCCCCAGCATTTT

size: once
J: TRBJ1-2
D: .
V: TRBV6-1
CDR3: CASSPNGMVSYGYTF
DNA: TGTGCCAGCAGCCCTAATGGTATGGTGTCCTATGGCTACACCTTC

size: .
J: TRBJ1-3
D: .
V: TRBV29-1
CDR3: CSVAKTLDTIYF
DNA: TGCAGCGTGGCGAAAACGCTGGACACCATATATTTT

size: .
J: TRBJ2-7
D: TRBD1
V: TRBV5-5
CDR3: CASSLGQGAVMYEQYF
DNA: TGTGCCAGCAGCTTGGGGCAGGGGGCTGTGATGTACGAGCAGTACTTC

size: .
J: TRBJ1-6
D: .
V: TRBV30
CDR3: CAWSEGGRGSYNSPLHF
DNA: TGTGCCTGGAGTGAGGGAGGAAGGGGCTCCTATAATTCACCCCTCCACTTT

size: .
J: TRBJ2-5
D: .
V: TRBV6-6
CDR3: CASLRGWQETQYF
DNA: TGTGCCAGCTTAAGAGGGTGGCAAGAGACCCAGTACTTC

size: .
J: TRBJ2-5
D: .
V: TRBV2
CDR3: CASQGQGHNQETQYF
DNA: TGTGCCAGCCAGGGTCAAGGACACAACCAAGAGACCCAGTACTTC

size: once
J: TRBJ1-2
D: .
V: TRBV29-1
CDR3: CSVEVSGRIYGYTF
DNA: TGCAGCGTTGAAGTTTCCGGGCGAATCTATGGCTACACCTTC

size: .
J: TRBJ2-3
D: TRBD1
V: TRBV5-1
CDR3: CASSLTGAADTQYF
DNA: TGCGCCAGCAGCTTGACAGGGGCTGCAGATACGCAGTATTTT

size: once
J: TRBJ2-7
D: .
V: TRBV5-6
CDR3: CASSFAGEQYF
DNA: TGTGCCAGCAGCTTCGCGGGCGAGCAGTACTTC

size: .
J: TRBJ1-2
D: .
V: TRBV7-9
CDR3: CASSPTGENYGYTF
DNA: TGTGCCAGCAGCCCAACGGGAGAGAACTATGGCTACACCTTC

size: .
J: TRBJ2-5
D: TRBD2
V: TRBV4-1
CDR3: CASSQDWIPSGSQQETQYF
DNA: TGCGCCAGCAGCCAAGATTGGATCCCTAGCGGGAGCCAACAAGAGACCCAGTACTTC

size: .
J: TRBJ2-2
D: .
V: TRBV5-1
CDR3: CASRGAQGNTGELFF
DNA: TGCGCCAGCAGGGGGGCTCAGGGGAACACCGGGGAGCTGTTTTTT

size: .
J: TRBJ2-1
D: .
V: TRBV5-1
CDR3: CASSSTGRSYNEQFF
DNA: TGCGCCAGCAGCTCCACGGGACGCAGCTACAATGAGCAGTTCTTC

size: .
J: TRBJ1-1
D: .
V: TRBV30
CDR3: CAWSVGPSTVSTEAFF
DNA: TGTGCCTGGAGTGTGGGCCCGTCCACAGTGAGCACTGAAGCTTTCTTT

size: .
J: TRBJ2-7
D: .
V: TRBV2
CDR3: CASRGDVLTYEQYF
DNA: TGTGCCAGCAGGGGGGACGTACTGACCTACGAGCAGTACTTC

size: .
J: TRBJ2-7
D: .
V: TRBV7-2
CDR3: CASSLNIGEQYF
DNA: TGTGCCAGCAGCTTAAATATCGGAGAGCAGTACTTC

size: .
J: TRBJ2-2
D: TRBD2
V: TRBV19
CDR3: CASSPTGGTGELFF
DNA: TGTGCCAGTAGCCCTACGGGGGGCACCGGGGAGCTGTTTTTT

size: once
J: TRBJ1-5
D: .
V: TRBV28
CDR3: CASSLYSNQPQHF
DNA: TGTGCCAGCAGTTTATACAGCAATCAGCCCCAGCATTTT

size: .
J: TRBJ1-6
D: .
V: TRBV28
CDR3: CASSLRQAYNSPLHF
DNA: TGTGCCAGCAGTTTACGACAGGCCTATAATTCACCCCTCCACTTT

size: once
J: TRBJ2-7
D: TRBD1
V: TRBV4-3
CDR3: CASSPRTGRPEQYF
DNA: TGCGCCAGCAGCCCCCGGACAGGGCGACCCGAGCAGTACTTC

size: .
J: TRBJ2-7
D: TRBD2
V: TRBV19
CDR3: CASSIGLAASYEQYF
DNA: TGTGCCAGTAGTATAGGACTAGCGGCCTCCTACGAGCAGTACTTC

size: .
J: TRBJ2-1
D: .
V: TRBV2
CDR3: CASSEPGAGAYNEQFF
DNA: TGTGCCAGCAGTGAGCCGGGGGCTGGGGCCTACAATGAGCAGTTCTTC

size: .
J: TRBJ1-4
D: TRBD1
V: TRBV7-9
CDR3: CASSPSGTGSNEKLFF
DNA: TGTGCCAGCAGCCCAAGTGGGACAGGTAGTAATGAAAAACTGTTTTTT

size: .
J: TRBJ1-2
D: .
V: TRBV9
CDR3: CASSLPGGGYTF
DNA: TGTGCCAGCAGCCTCCCCGGGGGGGGCTACACCTTC

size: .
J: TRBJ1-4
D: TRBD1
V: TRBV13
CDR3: CASGATSGQAGEKLFF
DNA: TGTGCCAGCGGAGCCACCTCCGGACAGGCCGGTGAAAAACTGTTTTTT

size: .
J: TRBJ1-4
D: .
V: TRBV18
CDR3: CASSAGPPATNEKLFF
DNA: TGTGCCAGCTCAGCGGGACCGCCAGCAACTAATGAAAAACTGTTTTTT

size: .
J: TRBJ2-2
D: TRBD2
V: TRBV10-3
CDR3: CAIKWGDGTSGSHGELFF
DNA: TGTGCCATCAAATGGGGAGACGGAACTAGCGGGAGTCACGGGGAGCTGTTTTTT

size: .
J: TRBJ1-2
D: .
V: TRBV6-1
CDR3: CASLDFLGNYGYTF
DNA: TGTGCCAGCTTGGACTTCCTAGGAAACTATGGCTACACCTTC

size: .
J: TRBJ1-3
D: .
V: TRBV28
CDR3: CASGTYRNTIYF
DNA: TGTGCCAGCGGGACATACAGAAACACCATATATTTT

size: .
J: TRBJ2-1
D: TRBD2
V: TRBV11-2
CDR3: CASSSRRGVSYNEQFF
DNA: TGTGCCAGCAGCTCCCGGCGGGGGGTCTCCTACAATGAGCAGTTCTTC

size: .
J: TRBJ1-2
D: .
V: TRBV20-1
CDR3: CSARDGAGYTF
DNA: TGCAGTGCTAGAGATGGCGCAGGCTACACCTTC

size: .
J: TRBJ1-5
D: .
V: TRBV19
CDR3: CASGPAAYSNQPQHF
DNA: TGTGCCAGTGGCCCCGCAGCCTATAGCAATCAGCCCCAGCATTTT

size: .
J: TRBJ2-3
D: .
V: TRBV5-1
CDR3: CASSTRLSGLADTQYF
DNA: TGCGCCAGCAGCACCCGACTGTCGGGATTAGCAGATACGCAGTATTTT

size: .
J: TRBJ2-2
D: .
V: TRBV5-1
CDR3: CASSRDTFTGELFF
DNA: TGCGCCAGCAGCCGGGACACCTTCACCGGGGAGCTGTTTTTT

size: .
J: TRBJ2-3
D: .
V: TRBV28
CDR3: CASSLYGGGQDTQYF
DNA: TGTGCCAGCAGTTTATATGGCGGGGGCCAAGATACGCAGTATTTT

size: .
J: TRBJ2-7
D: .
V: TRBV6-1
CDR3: CASPSGRGAGYEQYF
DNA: TGTGCCAGCCCAAGCGGCCGGGGAGCGGGCTACGAGCAGTACTTC

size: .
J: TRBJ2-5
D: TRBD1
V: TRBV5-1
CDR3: CASSQGAGSWETQYF
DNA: TGCGCCAGCAGCCAGGGGGCAGGGTCCTGGGAGACCCAGTACTTC

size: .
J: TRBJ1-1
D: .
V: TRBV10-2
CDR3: CASSKTVNTEAFF
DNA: TGCGCCAGCAGTAAGACAGTGAACACTGAAGCTTTCTTT

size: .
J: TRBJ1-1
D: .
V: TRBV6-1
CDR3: CASSDRTMNTEAFF
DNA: TGTGCCAGCAGCGACAGAACCATGAACACTGAAGCTTTCTTT

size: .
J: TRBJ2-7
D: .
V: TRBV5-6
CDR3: CASSLPSGGIYEQYF
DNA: TGTGCCAGCAGCTTACCCTCCGGGGGAATCTACGAGCAGTACTTC

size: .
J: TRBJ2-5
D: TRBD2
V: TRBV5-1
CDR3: CASSIGLAGWETQYF
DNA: TGCGCCAGCAGCATTGGACTAGCGGGATGGGAGACCCAGTACTTC

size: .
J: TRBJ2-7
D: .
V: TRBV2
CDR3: CASSVVETYEQYF
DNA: TGTGCCAGCAGTGTGGTGGAAACCTACGAGCAGTACTTC

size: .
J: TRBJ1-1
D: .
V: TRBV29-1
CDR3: CSVERGGGNTEAFF
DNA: TGCAGCGTTGAACGGGGGGGAGGGAACACTGAAGCTTTCTTT